This TCR beta chain stems from a study of cytomegalovirus exposure and HLA in healthy donors. Study-wide points: Per published reports, the classifier diagnosed cytomegalovirus status with high specificity and sensitivity. Presence/absence comparisons presumed near-even sequencing depth among donors.

This clone has only a few counts. Antigen: not known. Vbeta (60) and Jbeta (13) primers were used in the PCR. In the original workflow: An analysis performed later counted roughly 80 million unique TCR beta chains (approximately 11 million of them shared). Measured with immunoSEQ multiplex PCR; TCRdb has only the in-frame clones, and not every one. V and J calls and clone size are those listed in that table; D and trimming were worked out from the DNA. The sample has approximately 120,000 clones, 76% seen once. Germline V gene data show CDR1 as SGHVS and CDR2 as FNYEAQ. V lost 5 bases to trimming and J lost 1 base, with 18 bases between them. The CDR3 spans 18 residues.

The clonotype originates from a woman aged 45 to 65 in good health and CMV-seropositive. The rearrangement joins TRBV7-6 to TRBJ1-6; D is undetermined. Sequenced: PBMCs. The CDR3 region is CASSKSPSIGSYNSPLHF. The CDR3 DNA sequence: TGTGCCAGCAGCAAAAGCCCTAGCATCGGATCCTATAATTCACCCCTCCACTTT.